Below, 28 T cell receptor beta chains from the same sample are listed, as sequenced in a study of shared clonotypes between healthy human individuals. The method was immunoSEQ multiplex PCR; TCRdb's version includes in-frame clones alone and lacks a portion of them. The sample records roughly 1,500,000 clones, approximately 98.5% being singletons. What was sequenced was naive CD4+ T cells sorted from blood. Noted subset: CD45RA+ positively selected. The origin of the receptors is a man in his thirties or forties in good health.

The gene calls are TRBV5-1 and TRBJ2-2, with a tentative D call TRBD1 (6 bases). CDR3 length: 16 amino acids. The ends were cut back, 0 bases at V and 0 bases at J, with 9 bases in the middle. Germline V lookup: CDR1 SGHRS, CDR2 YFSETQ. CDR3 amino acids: CASSLGTVPNTGELFF. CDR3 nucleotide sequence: TGCGCCAGCAGCTTGGGGACAGTACCGAACACCGGGGAGCTGTTTTTT.

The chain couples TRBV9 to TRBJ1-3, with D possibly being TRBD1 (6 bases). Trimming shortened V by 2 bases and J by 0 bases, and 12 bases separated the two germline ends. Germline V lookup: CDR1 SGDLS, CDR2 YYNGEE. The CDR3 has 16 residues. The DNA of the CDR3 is TGTGCCAGCAGCGTTTTGGACAGACACTCTGGAAACACCATATATTTT. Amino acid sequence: CASSVLDRHSGNTIYF. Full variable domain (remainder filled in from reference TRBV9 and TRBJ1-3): DSGVTQTPKHLITATGQRVTLRCSPRSGDLSVYWYQQSLDQGLQFLIQYYNGEERAKGNILERFSAQQFPDLHSELNLSSLELGDSALYFCASSVLDRHSGNTIYFGEGSWLTVV.

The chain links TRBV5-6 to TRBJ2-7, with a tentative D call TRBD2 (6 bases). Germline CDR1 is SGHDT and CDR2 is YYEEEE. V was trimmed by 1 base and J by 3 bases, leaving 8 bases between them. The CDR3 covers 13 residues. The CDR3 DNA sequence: TGTGCCAGCAGCTTGCCTAGCGTCTACGAGCAGTACTTC. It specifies CASSLPSVYEQYF.

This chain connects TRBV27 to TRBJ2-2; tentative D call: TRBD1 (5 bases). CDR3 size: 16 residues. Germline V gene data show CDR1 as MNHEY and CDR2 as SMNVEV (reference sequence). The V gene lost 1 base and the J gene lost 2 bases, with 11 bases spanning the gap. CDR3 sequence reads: CASSLLIDSNTGELFF. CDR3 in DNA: TGTGCCAGCAGTTTATTGATCGACAGCAACACCGGGGAGCTGTTTTTT.

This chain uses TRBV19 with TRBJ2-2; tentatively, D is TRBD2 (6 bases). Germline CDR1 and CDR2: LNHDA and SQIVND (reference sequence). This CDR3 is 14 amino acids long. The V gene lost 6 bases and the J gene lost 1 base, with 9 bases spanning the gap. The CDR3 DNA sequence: TGTGCCAGTAGATTTAGCGGGAACACCGGGGAGCTGTTTTTT. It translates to CASRFSGNTGELFF.

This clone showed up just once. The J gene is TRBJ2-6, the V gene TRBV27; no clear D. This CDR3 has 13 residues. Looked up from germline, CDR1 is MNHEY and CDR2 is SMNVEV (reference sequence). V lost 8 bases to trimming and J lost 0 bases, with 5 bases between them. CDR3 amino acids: CASRFSGANVLTF. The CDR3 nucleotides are TGTGCCAGCCGCTTCTCTGGGGCCAACGTCCTGACTTTC.

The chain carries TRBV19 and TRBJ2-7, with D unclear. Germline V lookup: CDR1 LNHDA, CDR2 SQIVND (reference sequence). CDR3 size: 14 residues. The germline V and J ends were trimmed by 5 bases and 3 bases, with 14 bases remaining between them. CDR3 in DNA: TGTGCCAGTAGTTTCTTAGGAACTGACTACGAGCAGTACTTC. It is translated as CASSFLGTDYEQYF.

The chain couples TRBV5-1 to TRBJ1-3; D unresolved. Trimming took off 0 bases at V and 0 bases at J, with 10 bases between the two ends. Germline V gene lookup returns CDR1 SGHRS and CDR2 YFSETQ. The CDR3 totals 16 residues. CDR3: CASSLESGSSGNTIYF. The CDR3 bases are TGCGCCAGCAGCTTGGAGTCGGGGAGCTCTGGAAACACCATATATTTT.

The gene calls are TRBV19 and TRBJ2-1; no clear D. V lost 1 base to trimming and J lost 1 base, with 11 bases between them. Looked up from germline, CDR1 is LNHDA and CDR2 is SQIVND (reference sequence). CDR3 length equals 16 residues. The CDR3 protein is CASSIVARLSYNEQFF. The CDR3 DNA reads TGTGCCAGTAGTATAGTTGCTAGACTTTCCTACAATGAGCAGTTCTTC.

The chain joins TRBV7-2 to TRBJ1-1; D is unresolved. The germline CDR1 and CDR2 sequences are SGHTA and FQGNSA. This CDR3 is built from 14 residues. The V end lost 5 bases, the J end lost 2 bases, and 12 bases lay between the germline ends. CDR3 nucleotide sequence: TGTGCCAGCAGCATGGGATGGGGAAACACTGAAGCTTTCTTT. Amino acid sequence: CASSMGWGNTEAFF.

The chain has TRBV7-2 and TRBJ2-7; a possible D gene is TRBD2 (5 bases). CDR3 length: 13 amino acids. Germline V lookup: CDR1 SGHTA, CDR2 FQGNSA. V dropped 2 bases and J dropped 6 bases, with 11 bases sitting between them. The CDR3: CASSLPSQAEQYF. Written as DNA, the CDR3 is TGTGCCAGCAGCTTACCTAGCCAAGCCGAGCAGTACTTC. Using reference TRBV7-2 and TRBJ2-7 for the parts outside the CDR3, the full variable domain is GAGVSQSPSNKVTEKGKDVELRCDPISGHTALYWYRQSLGQGLEFLIYFQGNSAPDKSGLPSDRFSAERTGGSVSTLTIQRTQQEDSAVYLCASSLPSQAEQYFGPGTRLTVT.

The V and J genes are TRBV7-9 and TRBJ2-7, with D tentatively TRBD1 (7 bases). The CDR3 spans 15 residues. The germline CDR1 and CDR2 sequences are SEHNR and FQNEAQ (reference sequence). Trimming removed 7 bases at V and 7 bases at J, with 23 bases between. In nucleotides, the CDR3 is TGTGCCAGCAACCACCCAGGGGGGAACAGGGATGAGCAGTACTTC. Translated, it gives CASNHPGGNRDEQYF.

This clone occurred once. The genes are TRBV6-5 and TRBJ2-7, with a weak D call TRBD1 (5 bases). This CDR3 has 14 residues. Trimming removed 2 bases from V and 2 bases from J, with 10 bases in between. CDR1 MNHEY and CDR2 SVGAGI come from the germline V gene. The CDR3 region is CASSYHDSTYEQYF. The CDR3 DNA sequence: TGTGCCAGCAGTTACCACGACAGTACCTACGAGCAGTACTTC.

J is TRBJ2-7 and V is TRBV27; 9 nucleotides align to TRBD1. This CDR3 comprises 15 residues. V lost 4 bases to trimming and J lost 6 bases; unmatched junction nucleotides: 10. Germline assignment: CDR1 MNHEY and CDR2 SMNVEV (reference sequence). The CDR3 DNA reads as TGTGCCAGCAGTTACCCCGGGACAGGGATCGGCGAGCAGTACTTC. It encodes CASSYPGTGIGEQYF.

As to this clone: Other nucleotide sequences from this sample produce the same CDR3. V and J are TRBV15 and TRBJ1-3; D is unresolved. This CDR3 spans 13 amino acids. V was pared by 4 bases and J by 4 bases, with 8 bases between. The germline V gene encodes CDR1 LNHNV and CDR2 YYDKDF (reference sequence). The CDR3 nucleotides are TGTGCCACCAGCACGAACTCAGGAAACACCATATATTTT. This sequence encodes CATSTNSGNTIYF.

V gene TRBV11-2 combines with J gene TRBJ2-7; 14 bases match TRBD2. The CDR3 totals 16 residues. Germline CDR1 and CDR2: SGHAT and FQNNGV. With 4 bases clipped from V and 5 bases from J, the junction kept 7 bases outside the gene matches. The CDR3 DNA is TGTGCCAGCAGCTGGTCCCCGGGACTAGCGGGAGACGAGCAGTACTTC. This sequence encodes CASSWSPGLAGDEQYF.

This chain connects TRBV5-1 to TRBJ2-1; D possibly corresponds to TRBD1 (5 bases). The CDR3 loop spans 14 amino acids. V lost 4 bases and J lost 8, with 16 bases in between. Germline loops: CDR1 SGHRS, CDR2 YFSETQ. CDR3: CASSQGGLPDEQFF. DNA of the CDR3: TGCGCCAGCAGCCAGGGTGGCCTCCCCGATGAGCAGTTCTTC.

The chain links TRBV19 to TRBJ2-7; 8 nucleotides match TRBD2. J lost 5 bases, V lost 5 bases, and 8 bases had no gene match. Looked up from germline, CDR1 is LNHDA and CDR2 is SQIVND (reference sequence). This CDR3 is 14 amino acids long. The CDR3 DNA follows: TGTGCCAGTAGTCCCAGCGGGAGTAATCACGAGCAGTACTTC. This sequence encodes CASSPSGSNHEQYF.

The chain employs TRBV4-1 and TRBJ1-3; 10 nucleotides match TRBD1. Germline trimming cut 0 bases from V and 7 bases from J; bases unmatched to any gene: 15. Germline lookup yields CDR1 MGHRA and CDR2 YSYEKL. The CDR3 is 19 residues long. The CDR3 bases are TGCGCCAGCAGCCAAGATCGGGGGACAGGGGCTCACCGGGGGAACACCATATATTTT. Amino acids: CASSQDRGTGAHRGNTIYF.

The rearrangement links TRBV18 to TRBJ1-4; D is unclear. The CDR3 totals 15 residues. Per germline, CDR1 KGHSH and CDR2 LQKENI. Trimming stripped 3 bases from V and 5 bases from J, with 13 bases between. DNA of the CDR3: TGTGCCAGCTCACCTGTTCCGTCCCCAAATGAAAAACTGTTTTTT. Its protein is CASSPVPSPNEKLFF.

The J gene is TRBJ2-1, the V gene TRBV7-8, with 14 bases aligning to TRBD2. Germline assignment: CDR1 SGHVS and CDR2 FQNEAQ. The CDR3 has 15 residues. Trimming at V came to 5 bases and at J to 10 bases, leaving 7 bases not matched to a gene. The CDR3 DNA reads TGTGCCAGCAGCCTGGGGACTAGCGGGAGTAGGGAGCAGTTCTTC. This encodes CASSLGTSGSREQFF. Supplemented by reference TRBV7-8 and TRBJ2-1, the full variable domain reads GAGVSQSPRYKVAKRGQDVALRCDPISGHVSLFWYQQALGQGPEFLTYFQNEAQLDKSGLPSDRFFAERPEGSVSTLKIQRTQQEDSAVYLCASSLGTSGSREQFFGPGTRLTVL.

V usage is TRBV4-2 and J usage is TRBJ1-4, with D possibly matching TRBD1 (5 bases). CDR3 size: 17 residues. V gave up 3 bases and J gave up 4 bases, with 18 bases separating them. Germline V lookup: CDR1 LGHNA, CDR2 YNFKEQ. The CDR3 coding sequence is TGTGCCAGCAGCCATACTGGGGGGGGAGAGGATAATGAAAAACTGTTTTTT. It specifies CASSHTGGGEDNEKLFF.

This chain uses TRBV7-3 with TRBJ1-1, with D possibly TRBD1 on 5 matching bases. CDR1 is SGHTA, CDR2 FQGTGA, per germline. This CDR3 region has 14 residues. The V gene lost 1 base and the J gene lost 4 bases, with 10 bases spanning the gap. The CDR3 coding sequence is TGTGCCAGCAGCTTAAGTAGGGGTGGCACTGAAGCTTTCTTT. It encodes CASSLSRGGTEAFF. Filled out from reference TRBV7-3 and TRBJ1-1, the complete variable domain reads GAGVSQTPSNKVTEKGKYVELRCDPISGHTALYWYRQSLGQGPEFLIYFQGTGAADDSGLPNDRFFAVRPEGSVSTLKIQRTERGDSAVYLCASSLSRGGTEAFFGQGTRLTVV.

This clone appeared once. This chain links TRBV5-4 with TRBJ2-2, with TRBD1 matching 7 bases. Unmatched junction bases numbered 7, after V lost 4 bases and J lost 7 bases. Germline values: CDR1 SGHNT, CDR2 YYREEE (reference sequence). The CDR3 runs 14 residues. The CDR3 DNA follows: TGTGCCAGCAGCCCTACAGGGGTCGGCGGGGAGCTGTTTTTT. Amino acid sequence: CASSPTGVGGELFF. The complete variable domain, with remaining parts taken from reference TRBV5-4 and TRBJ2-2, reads ETGVTQSPTHLIKTRGQQVTLRCSSQSGHNTVSWYQQALGQGPQFIFQYYREEENGRGNFPPRFSGLQFPNYSSELNVNALELDDSALYLCASSPTGVGGELFFGEGSRLTVL.

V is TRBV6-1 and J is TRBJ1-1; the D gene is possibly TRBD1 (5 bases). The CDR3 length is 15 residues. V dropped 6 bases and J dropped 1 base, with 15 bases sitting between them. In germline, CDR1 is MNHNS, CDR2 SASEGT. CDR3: CASRVLGTGNTEAFF. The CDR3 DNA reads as TGTGCCAGCAGAGTACTAGGGACGGGGAACACTGAAGCTTTCTTT.

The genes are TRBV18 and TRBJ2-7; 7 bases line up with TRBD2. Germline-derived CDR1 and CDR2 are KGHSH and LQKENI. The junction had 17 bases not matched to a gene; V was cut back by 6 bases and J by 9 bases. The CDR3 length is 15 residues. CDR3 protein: CASSRPGGVYLGQYF. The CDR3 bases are TGTGCCAGCTCCCGACCGGGGGGAGTGTATTTGGGGCAGTACTTC.

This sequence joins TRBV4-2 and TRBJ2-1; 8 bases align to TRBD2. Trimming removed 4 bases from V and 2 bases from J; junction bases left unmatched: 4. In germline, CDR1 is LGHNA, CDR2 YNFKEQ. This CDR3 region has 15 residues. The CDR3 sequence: CASSRREGTYNEQFF. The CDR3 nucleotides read TGTGCCAGCAGCCGACGGGAGGGAACCTACAATGAGCAGTTCTTC.

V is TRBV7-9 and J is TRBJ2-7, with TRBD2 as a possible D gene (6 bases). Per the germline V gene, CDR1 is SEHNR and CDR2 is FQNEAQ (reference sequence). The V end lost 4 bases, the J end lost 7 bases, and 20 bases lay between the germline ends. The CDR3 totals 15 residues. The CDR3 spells CASSSRDFHASEQYF. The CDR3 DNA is TGTGCCAGCAGCTCCCGGGACTTCCACGCCTCGGAGCAGTACTTC.